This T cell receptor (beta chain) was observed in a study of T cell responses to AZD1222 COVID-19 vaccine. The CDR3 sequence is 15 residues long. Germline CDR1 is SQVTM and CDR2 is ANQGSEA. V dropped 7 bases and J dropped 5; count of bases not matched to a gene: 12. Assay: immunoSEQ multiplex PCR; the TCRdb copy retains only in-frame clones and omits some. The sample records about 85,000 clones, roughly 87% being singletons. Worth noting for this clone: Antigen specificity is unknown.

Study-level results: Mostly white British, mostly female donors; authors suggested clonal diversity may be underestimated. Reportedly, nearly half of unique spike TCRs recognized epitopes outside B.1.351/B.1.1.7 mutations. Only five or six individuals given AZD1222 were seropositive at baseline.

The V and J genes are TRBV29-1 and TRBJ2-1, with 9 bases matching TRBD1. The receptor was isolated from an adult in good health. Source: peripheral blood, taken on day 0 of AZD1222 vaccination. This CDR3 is CSAVLGQGLNNEQFF. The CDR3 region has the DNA TGCAGCGCCGTCTTAGGACAGGGGCTGAACAATGAGCAGTTCTTC.